This T cell receptor beta chain appears in the sequencing data of a study of T-cell memory formation after mild COVID-19. MiXCR, applied by TCRdb to the 5' RACE reads, yields one record per CDR3 protein. The data hold about 430,000 distinct CDR3 sequences, with less than 25% observed a single time. Study-wide results and limits: Later expanders leaned toward CD4+, whereas clones contracting from day 15 to 85 were balanced CD4/CD8.

This CDR3 is built from 13 residues. The germline V and J ends were trimmed by 6 bases and 6 bases, with 14 bases remaining between them. This clonotype was counted a single time. As yet, its antigen is unknown. The sequenced sample was PBMCs or a T cell subset sorted from them (not recorded which). The genes are TRBV12-3 or TRBV12-4 and TRBJ1-1, with D unclear. The sequence was obtained from an adult woman who had mild COVID-19 (a few samples of this study predate the infection). Cell type and time point are not known. CDR3 residues: CASRPEWGPEAFF. The DNA of the CDR3 is TGTGCCAGCAGGCCTGAATGGGGTCCTGAAGCTTTCTTT.